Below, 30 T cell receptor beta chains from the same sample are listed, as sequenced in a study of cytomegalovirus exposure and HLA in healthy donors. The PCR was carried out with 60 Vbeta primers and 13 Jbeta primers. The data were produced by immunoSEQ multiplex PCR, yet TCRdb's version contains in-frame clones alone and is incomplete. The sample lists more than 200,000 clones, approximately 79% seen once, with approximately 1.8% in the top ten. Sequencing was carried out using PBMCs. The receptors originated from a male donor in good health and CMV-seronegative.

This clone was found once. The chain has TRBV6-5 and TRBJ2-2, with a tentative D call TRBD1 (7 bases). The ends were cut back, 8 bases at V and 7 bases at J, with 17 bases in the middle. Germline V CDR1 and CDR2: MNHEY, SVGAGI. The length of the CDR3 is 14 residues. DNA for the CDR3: TGTGCCAGCCGGCCAGGGGGAGGAATCGGGGAGCTGTTTTTT. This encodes CASRPGGGIGELFF.

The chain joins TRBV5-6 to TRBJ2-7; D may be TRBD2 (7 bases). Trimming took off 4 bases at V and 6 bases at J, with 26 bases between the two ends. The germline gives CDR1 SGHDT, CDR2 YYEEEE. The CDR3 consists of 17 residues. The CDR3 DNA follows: TGTGCCAGCAGCCTAGGGGGGGGAACTAGTTGGATCTTCGAGCAGTACTTC. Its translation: CASSLGGGTSWIFEQYF.

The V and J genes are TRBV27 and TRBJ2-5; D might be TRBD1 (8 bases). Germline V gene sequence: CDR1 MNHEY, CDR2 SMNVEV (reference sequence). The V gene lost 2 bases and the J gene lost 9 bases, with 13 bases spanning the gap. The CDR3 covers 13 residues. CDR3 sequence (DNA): TGTGCCAGCAGTTTAGACAGGGGAGGGGCCCAGTACTTC. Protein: CASSLDRGGAQYF.

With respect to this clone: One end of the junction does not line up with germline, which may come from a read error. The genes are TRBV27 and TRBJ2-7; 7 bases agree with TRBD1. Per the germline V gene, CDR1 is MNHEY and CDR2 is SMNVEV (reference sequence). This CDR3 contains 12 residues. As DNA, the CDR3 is TGTGCCAGCAGTTCTGGGACAGAGCGGAGGCACTTC. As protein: CASSSGTERRHF.

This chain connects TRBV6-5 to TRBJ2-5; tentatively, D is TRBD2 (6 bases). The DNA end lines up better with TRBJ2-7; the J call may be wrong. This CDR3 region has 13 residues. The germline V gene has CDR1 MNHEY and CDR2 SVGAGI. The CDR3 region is CASSRGNTYEQYF. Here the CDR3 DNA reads TGTGCCAGCAGCCGCGGGAATACCTACGAGCAGTACTTC.

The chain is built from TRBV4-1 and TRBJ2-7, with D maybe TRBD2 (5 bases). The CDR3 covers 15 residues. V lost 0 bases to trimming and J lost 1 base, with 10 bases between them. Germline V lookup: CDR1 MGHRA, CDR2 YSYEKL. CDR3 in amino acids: CASSQDMGASYEQYF. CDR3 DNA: TGCGCCAGCAGCCAAGATATGGGAGCTTCCTACGAGCAGTACTTC.

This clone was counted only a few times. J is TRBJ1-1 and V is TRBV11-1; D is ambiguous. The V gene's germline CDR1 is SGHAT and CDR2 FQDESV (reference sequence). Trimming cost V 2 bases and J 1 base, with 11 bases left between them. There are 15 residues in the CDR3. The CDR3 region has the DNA TGTGCCAGCAGCTTACCCGCCAGAGGGAACACTGAAGCTTTCTTT. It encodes CASSLPARGNTEAFF. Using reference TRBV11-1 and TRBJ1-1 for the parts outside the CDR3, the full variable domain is EAEVAQSPRYKITEKSQAVAFWCDPISGHATLYWYRQILGQGPELLVQFQDESVVDDSQLPKDRFSAERLKGVDSTLKIQPAELGDSAMYLCASSLPARGNTEAFFGQGTRLTVV.

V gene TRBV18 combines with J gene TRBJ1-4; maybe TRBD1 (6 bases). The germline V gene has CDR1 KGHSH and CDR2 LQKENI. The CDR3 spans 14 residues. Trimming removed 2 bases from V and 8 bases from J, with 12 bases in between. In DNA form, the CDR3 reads TGTGCCAGCTCACCAACTCCCAGGGGAGAAAAACTGTTTTTT. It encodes CASSPTPRGEKLFF.

The CDR3 DNA follows: TGCGCCAGCAGCCAATTAGTAGGCAGGATTAACACCGGGGAGCTGTTTTTT. Protein product: CASSQLVGRINTGELFF. The genes are TRBV4-3 and TRBJ2-2; D unresolved. V lost 2 bases and J 2 bases, leaving 15 bases between the germline ends. This CDR3 has 17 residues. Germline V gene data show CDR1 as LGHNA and CDR2 as YSLEER.

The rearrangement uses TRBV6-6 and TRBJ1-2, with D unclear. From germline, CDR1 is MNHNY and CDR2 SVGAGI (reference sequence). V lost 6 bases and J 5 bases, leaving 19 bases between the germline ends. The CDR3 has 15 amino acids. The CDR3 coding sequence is TGTGCCAGCAGACCACCCCAGTCCACAATGTATGGCTACACCTTC. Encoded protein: CASRPPQSTMYGYTF.

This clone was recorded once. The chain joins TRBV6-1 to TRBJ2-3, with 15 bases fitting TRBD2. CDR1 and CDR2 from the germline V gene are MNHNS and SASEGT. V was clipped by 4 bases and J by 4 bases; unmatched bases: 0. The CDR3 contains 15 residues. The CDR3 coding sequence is TGTGCCAGCAGTGGGACTAGCGGGGGGGCAGATACGCAGTATTTT. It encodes CASSGTSGGADTQYF.

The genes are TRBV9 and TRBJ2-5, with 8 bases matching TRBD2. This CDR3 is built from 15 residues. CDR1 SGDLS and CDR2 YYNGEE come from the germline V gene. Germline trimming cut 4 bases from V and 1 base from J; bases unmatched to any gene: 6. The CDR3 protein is CASSTSGGSQETQYF. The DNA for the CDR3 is TGTGCCAGCAGCACCAGCGGGGGATCCCAAGAGACCCAGTACTTC.

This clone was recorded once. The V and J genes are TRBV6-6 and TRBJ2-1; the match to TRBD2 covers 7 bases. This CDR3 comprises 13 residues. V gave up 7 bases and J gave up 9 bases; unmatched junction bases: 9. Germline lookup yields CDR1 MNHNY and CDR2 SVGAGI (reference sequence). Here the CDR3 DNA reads TGTGCCAGCAAGAGACTAGCTTTAGGTGAGCAGTTCTTC. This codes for CASKRLALGEQFF.

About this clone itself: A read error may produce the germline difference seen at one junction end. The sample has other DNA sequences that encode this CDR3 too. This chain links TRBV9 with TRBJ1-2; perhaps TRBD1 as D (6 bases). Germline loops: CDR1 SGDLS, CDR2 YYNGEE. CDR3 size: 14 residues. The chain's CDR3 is CASSRGGTSYDYTF. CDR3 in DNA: TGTGCCAGCAGCCGGGGGGGCACGAGCTATGACTACACCTTC.

CDR3 nucleotide sequence: TGTGCCAGCAGTGAAGCAGCGAGCGGGGGGGCTGTTGAGCAGTTCTTC. Translated: CASSEAASGGAVEQFF. The chain has TRBV6-1 and TRBJ2-1; 10 bases map to TRBD2. Germline V gene sequence: CDR1 MNHNS, CDR2 SASEGT. Losses at the gene ends were 0 bases for V and 9 bases for J; bases not matched to a gene: 8. The CDR3 spans 16 residues.

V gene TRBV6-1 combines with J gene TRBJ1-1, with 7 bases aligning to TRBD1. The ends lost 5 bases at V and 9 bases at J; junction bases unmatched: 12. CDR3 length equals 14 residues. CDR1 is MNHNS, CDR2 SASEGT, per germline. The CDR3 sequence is CASSQTGQALKAFF. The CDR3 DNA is TGTGCCAGCAGTCAGACTGGACAGGCACTCAAAGCTTTCTTT.

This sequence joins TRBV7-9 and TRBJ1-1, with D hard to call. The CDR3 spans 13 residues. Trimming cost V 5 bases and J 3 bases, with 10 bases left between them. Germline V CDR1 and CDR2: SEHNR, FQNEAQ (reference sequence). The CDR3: CASSHNTDTEAFF. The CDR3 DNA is TGTGCCAGCAGCCACAACACCGACACTGAAGCTTTCTTT.

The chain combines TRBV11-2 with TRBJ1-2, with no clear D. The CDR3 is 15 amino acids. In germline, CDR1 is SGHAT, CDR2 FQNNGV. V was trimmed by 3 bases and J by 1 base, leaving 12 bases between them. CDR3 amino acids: CASSLSQQSNYGYTF. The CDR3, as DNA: TGTGCCAGCAGCTTGTCCCAACAGAGTAACTATGGCTACACCTTC.

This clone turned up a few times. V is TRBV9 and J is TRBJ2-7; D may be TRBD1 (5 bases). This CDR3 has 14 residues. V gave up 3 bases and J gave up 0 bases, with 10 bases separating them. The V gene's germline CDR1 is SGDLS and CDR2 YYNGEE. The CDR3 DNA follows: TGTGCCAGCAGCGCAGGGATTAGCTCCTACGAGCAGTACTTC. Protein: CASSAGISSYEQYF.

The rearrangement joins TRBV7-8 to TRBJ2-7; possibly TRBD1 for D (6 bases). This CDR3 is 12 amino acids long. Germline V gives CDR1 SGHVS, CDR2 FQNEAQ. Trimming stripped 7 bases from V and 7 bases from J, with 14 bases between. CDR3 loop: CASITGSGEQYF. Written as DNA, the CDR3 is TGTGCCAGCATTACAGGGAGCGGAGAGCAGTACTTC.

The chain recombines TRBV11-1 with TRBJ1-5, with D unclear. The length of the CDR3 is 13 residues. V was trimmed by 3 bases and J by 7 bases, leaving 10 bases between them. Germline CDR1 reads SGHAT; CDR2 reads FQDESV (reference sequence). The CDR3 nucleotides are TGTGCCAGCAGCTTGAGGAGCGGGCAGCCCCAGCATTTT. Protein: CASSLRSGQPQHF.

CDR3 in amino acids: CASSFSSSYEQYF. The CDR3 nucleotides read TGTGCCAGCAGTTTTAGCAGTTCCTACGAGCAGTACTTC. The chain combines TRBV28 with TRBJ2-7; D is uncertain. The germline V gene has CDR1 MDHEN and CDR2 SYDVKM. V was clipped by 3 bases and J by 1 base, with 7 bases between them. This CDR3 is built from 13 residues.

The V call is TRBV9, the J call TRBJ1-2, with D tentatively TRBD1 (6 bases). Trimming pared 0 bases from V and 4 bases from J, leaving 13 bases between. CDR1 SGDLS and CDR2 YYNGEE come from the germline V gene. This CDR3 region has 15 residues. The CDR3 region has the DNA TGTGCCAGCAGCGTAGGAGGGAGGGGGACCTATGGCTACACCTTC. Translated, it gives CASSVGGRGTYGYTF.

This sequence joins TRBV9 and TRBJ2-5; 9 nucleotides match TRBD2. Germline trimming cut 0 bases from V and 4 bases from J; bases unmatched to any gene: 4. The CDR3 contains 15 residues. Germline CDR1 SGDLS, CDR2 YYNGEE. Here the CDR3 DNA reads TGTGCCAGCAGCGTAGGGGCGGGGGGGCGAGAGACCCAGTACTTC. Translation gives CASSVGAGGRETQYF.

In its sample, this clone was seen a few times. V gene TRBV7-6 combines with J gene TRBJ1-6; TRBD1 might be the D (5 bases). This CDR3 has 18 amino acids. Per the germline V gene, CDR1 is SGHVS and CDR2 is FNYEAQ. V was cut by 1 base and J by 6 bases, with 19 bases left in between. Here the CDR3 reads CASSLGGDALSVNSPLHF. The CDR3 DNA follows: TGTGCCAGCAGCTTAGGGGGGGACGCCCTTTCAGTTAATTCACCCCTCCACTTT.

The CDR3 loop reads CASSVSRDRGDTEAFF. The DNA of the CDR3 is TGTGCCAGCAGCGTAAGCCGGGACAGGGGGGACACTGAAGCTTTCTTT. V gene TRBV9 combines with J gene TRBJ1-1; 11 bases fit TRBD1. V lost 1 base and J lost 3; bases outside the gene matches: 5. Germline-derived CDR1 and CDR2 are SGDLS and YYNGEE. The CDR3 is 16 amino acids.

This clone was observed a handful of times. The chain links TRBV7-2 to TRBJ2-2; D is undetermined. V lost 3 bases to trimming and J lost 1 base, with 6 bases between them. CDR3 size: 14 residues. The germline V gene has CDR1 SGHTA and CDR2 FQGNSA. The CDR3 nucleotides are TGTGCCAGCAGCTTCGCAGGGAACACCGGGGAGCTGTTTTTT. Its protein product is CASSFAGNTGELFF. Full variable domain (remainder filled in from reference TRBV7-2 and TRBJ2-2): GAGVSQSPSNKVTEKGKDVELRCDPISGHTALYWYRQSLGQGLEFLIYFQGNSAPDKSGLPSDRFSAERTGGSVSTLTIQRTQQEDSAVYLCASSFAGNTGELFFGEGSRLTVL.

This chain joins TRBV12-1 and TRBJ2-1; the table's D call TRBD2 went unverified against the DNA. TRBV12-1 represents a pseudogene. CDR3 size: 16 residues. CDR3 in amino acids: CASSTRGTSGNNEQFF. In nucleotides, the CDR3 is TGTGCCAGCAGCACCCGTGGGACTAGCGGGAACAATGAGCAGTTCTTC.

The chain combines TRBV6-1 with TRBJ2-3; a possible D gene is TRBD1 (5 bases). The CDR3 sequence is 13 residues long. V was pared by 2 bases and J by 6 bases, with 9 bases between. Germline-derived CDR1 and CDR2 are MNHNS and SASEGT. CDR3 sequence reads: CASSEFRADTQYF. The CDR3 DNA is TGTGCCAGCAGTGAATTCAGGGCGGATACGCAGTATTTT.

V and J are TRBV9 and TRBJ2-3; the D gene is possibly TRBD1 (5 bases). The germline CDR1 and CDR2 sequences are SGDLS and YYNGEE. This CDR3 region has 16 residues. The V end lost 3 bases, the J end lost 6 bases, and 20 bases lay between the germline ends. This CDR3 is CASSASRTLREDTQYF. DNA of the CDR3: TGTGCCAGCAGCGCATCGAGGACACTGCGCGAGGATACGCAGTATTTT. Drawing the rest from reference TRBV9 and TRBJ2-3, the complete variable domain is DSGVTQTPKHLITATGQRVTLRCSPRSGDLSVYWYQQSLDQGLQFLIQYYNGEERAKGNILERFSAQQFPDLHSELNLSSLELGDSALYFCASSASRTLREDTQYFGPGTRLTVL.